The 21 T cell receptor beta chains in this list originate from one sample, sequenced in a study of blood T cell repertoires in COVID-19. Generated by immunoSEQ multiplex PCR, the TCRdb table keeps only in-frame clones and is missing some. The sample records 40,000 or so clones, around 86% being singletons. Sequencing was carried out using peripheral blood. Receptors were obtained from a man aged 55 to 70 with active COVID-19.

About this clone: This sample includes further DNA sequences coding for the same CDR3. The chain has TRBV19 and TRBJ1-1; TRBD1 matches 8 bases. The CDR3 has 14 amino acids. Germline-derived CDR1 and CDR2 are LNHDA and SQIVND (reference sequence). Trimming took 3 bases from V and 4 from J; bases not matched to a gene: 4. The CDR3 DNA reads as TGTGCCAGTAGTATTTCCGGACAGGGCACTGAAGCTTTCTTT. Its translation: CASSISGQGTEAFF.

The chain has TRBV5-8 and TRBJ1-1; D gene ambiguous. V lost 2 bases and J 3 bases, leaving 8 bases between the germline ends. Germline V gene data show CDR1 as SGHTS and CDR2 as YDEGEE. This CDR3 has 13 amino acids. The CDR3 is CASSLHRDTEAFF. The CDR3, as DNA: TGTGCCAGCAGCTTACACCGTGACACTGAAGCTTTCTTT.

This chain connects TRBV9 to TRBJ1-4; no clear D gene. V lost 2 bases and J 7 bases, leaving 15 bases between the germline ends. The CDR3 has 15 amino acids. The germline CDR1 and CDR2 sequences are SGDLS and YYNGEE. The CDR3 DNA reads TGTGCCAGCAGCGTTTCACCAGTAGGAGGTGAAAAACTGTTTTTT. Its protein product is CASSVSPVGGEKLFF.

The chain combines TRBV4-2 with TRBJ2-4, with TRBD2 identical over 8 bases. Per germline, CDR1 LGHNA and CDR2 YNFKEQ. This CDR3 has 16 residues. V was pared by 4 bases and J by 1 base, with 6 bases of the junction left unmatched. CDR3: CASSPAGGGAKNIQYF. CDR3 bases: TGTGCCAGCAGCCCTGCGGGAGGAGGGGCCAAAAACATTCAGTACTTC.

The V and J genes are TRBV5-1 and TRBJ2-2; 7 bases fit TRBD2. The ends lost 7 bases at V and 0 bases at J; junction bases unmatched: 6. CDR3 length: 15 residues. Looked up from germline, CDR1 is SGHRS and CDR2 is YFSETQ. The CDR3 spells CASRLATSNTGELFF. In nucleotides, the CDR3 is TGCGCCAGCCGACTAGCAACCTCGAACACCGGGGAGCTGTTTTTT.

J is TRBJ2-7 and V is TRBV19; 9 positions agree with TRBD1. Unmatched junction bases numbered 6, after V lost 5 bases and J lost 4 bases. Germline CDR1 LNHDA, CDR2 SQIVND (reference sequence). The CDR3 runs to 14 residues. DNA for the CDR3: TGTGCCAGTAGTGCGGACAGGGGTAGATACGAGCAGTACTTC. Protein sequence: CASSADRGRYEQYF.

The rearrangement joins TRBV10-2 to TRBJ2-3; 7 bases map to TRBD2. With V trimmed by 2 bases and J by 1 base, 3 bases remained unmatched. Germline V lookup: CDR1 WSHSY, CDR2 SAAADI. The CDR3 runs 15 residues. The CDR3 DNA is TGCGCCAGCAGTGAGGGCAGCGGGGGCACAGATACGCAGTATTTT. The encoded protein is CASSEGSGGTDTQYF.

There are a few counts of this clone. This sequence joins TRBV5-1 and TRBJ2-7; no reliable D call. CDR1 is SGHRS, CDR2 YFSETQ, per germline. V was clipped by 0 bases and J by 3 bases, with 7 bases between them. This CDR3 contains 13 residues. The chain's CDR3 is CASSLVQIYEQYF. In nucleotides, the CDR3 is TGCGCCAGCAGCTTGGTTCAGATCTACGAGCAGTACTTC.

The chain combines TRBV5-4 with TRBJ2-7; 13 bases agree with TRBD2. In germline, CDR1 is SGHNT, CDR2 YYREEE (reference sequence). J gave up 6 bases and V 4 bases, and 16 bases lay outside the gene matches. The CDR3 is 18 amino acids. The CDR3 DNA is TGTGCCAGCAGCCCCGCTTTAACTAGCGGGAGGGCGGGGGGCGAGCAGTACTTC. This codes for CASSPALTSGRAGGEQYF. Full variable domain (rest looked up from reference TRBV5-4 and TRBJ2-7): ETGVTQSPTHLIKTRGQQVTLRCSSQSGHNTVSWYQQALGQGPQFIFQYYREEENGRGNFPPRFSGLQFPNYSSELNVNALELDDSALYLCASSPALTSGRAGGEQYFGPGTRLTVT.

The chain is built from TRBV5-1 and TRBJ2-7, with TRBD2 identical over 10 bases. CDR1 SGHRS and CDR2 YFSETQ come from the germline V gene. The CDR3 is 13 residues long. V was pared by 1 base and J by 7 bases, with 2 bases of the junction left unmatched. CDR3 in DNA: TGCGCCAGCAGCTTGCAGCGGGAGGGTGAGCAGTACTTC. Translating it yields CASSLQREGEQYF. Combining the CDR3 with reference TRBV5-1 and TRBJ2-7 gives the whole variable domain KAGVTQTPRYLIKTRGQQVTLSCSPISGHRSVSWYQQTPGQGLQFLFEYFSETQRNKGNFPGRFSGRQFSNSRSEMNVSTLELGDSALYLCASSLQREGEQYFGPGTRLTVT.

This sequence joins TRBV18 and TRBJ2-7; 10 bases are shared with TRBD2. In germline, CDR1 is KGHSH, CDR2 LQKENI. There are 16 residues in the CDR3. J gave up 5 bases and V 1 base, and 8 bases lay outside the gene matches. CDR3 amino acids: CASSPQSSGSAHEQYF. DNA for the CDR3: TGTGCCAGCTCACCACAGTCTAGCGGGAGCGCCCACGAGCAGTACTTC.

This chain uses TRBV5-5 with TRBJ1-1; D ambiguous. The CDR3 extends over 13 amino acids. Trimming left V 2 bases short and J 5 bases short, with 10 bases between. Germline CDR1 reads SGHKS; CDR2 reads YYEKEE (reference sequence). CDR3 amino acids: CASSFQVMTEAFF. CDR3 bases: TGTGCCAGCAGCTTTCAGGTTATGACTGAAGCTTTCTTT.

The V and J genes are TRBV11-2 and TRBJ2-2; 10 nucleotides agree with TRBD2. Germline CDR1 is SGHAT and CDR2 is FQNNGV. CDR3 length: 14 amino acids. Trimming at V came to 2 bases and at J to 6 bases, leaving 0 bases not matched to a gene. CDR3 coding DNA: TGTGCCAGCAGCTTACTAGCGGGAGCCGGGGAGCTGTTTTTT. It specifies CASSLLAGAGELFF.

The chain carries TRBV7-9 and TRBJ2-3, with 9 bases lining up with TRBD1. CDR1 is SEHNR and CDR2 is FQNEAQ in the germline V gene (reference sequence). The CDR3 length is 15 residues. Trimming removed 5 bases from V and 4 bases from J; junction bases left unmatched: 7. CDR3 residues: CASSPTGGLSDTQYF. The CDR3 DNA follows: TGTGCCAGCAGCCCGACAGGGGGGTTGTCAGATACGCAGTATTTT.

This clone was seen a single time. The chain carries TRBV5-6 and TRBJ2-7; D is perhaps TRBD2 (5 bases). Trimming removed 0 bases from V and 2 bases from J, with 12 bases in between. The CDR3 runs 15 residues. Germline CDR1 is SGHDT and CDR2 is YYEEEE. CDR3 DNA sequence: TGTGCCAGCAGCTTGGTGTCTAGCCGAACCTACGAGCAGTACTTC. Amino acid sequence: CASSLVSSRTYEQYF.

This rearrangement joins TRBV15 to TRBJ2-3, with D perhaps TRBD2 (6 bases). In germline, CDR1 is LNHNV, CDR2 YYDKDF (reference sequence). This CDR3 is built from 14 residues. V lost 0 bases to trimming and J lost 6 bases, with 10 bases between them. For the CDR3, the DNA is TGTGCCACCAGCAGAGATGGAGGGGCCGATACGCAGTATTTT. This gives the protein CATSRDGGADTQYF. Based on the CDR3 plus reference TRBV15 and TRBJ2-3, the full variable domain is DAMVIQNPRYQVTQFGKPVTLSCSQTLNHNVMYWYQQKSSQAPKLLFHYYDKDFNNEADTPDNFQSRRPNTSFCFLDIRSPGLGDTAMYLCATSRDGGADTQYFGPGTRLTVL.

V gene TRBV3-1 (or the pseudogene TRBV3-2) combines with J gene TRBJ2-2; perhaps TRBD1 as D (6 bases). CDR3 length equals 16 residues. V was cut by 3 bases and J by 3 bases, with 14 bases left in between. Germline loops: CDR1 LGHDT, CDR2 YNNKEL (reference sequence). In nucleotides, the CDR3 is TGTGCCAGCAGCCATCGACAGGCGACCGACACCGGGGAGCTGTTTTTT. Translating gives CASSHRQATDTGELFF.

This chain links TRBV28 with TRBJ1-1; 10 nucleotides agree with TRBD1. Trimming at V came to 6 bases and at J to 5 bases, leaving 3 bases not matched to a gene. Germline V gene sequence: CDR1 MDHEN, CDR2 SYDVKM. CDR3 length: 13 residues. CDR3: CASSGTGVTEAFF. CDR3 sequence (DNA): TGTGCCAGCAGCGGGACAGGGGTGACTGAAGCTTTCTTT.

The gene calls are TRBV28 and TRBJ2-2; TRBD2 might be the D (6 bases). CDR1 and CDR2 (germline): MDHEN, SYDVKM. The CDR3 contains 12 residues. V shed 8 bases and J shed 10 bases, with 14 bases lying between them. The CDR3 protein is CASGTPSEELFF. CDR3 nucleotide sequence: TGTGCCAGCGGGACTCCTTCAGAGGAGCTGTTTTTT.

This chain uses TRBV5-5 with TRBJ2-1; 7 bases are a match to TRBD1. Trimming at V came to 0 bases and at J to 6 bases, leaving 9 bases not matched to a gene. Germline CDR1 SGHKS, CDR2 YYEKEE (reference sequence). The CDR3 has 16 residues. The CDR3 protein is CASSLGGQALSNEQFF. The CDR3 DNA sequence: TGTGCCAGCAGCTTGGGTGGACAGGCCCTGAGCAATGAGCAGTTCTTC.

The chain joins TRBV18 to TRBJ2-3; the match to TRBD1 covers 9 bases. CDR1 KGHSH and CDR2 LQKENI come from the germline V gene. There are 15 residues in the CDR3. V was pared by 2 bases and J by 3 bases, with 3 bases of the junction left unmatched. The CDR3 DNA sequence: TGTGCCAGCTCACCAAAGACAGGGGGAACAGATACGCAGTATTTT. This gives the protein CASSPKTGGTDTQYF.